This TCR beta chain was sequenced during a study of T cells in narcolepsy. Produced via immunoSEQ multiplex PCR; TCRdb's table is partial and in-frame only. Here the sample spans about 30,000 clones, about four fifths being singletons. V lost 4 bases and J lost 3, with 16 bases in between. Germline lookup yields CDR1 SGHNT and CDR2 YYREEE (reference sequence). CDR3 length equals 15 residues. This TCR came from a human donor with narcolepsy. The sequenced sample was CD45RA- memory CD4+ T cells from PBMCs. This chain links TRBV5-4 with TRBJ1-1, with a tentative D call TRBD1 (5 bases). The CDR3: CASSGIQGKDTEAFF. CDR3 bases: TGTGCCAGCAGCGGAATCCAGGGTAAGGACACTGAAGCTTTCTTT.